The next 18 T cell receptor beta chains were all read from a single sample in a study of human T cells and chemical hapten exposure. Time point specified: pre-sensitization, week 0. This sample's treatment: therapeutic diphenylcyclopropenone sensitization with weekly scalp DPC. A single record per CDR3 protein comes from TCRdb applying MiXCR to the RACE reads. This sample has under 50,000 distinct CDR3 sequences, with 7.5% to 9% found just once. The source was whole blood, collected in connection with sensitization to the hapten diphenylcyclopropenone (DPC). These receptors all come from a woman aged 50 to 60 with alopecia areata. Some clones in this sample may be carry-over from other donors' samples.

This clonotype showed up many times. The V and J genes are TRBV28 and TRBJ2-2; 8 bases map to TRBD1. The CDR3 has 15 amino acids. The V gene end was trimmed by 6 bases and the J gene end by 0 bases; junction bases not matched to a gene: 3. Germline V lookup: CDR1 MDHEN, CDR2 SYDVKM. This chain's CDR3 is CASSPGGANTGELFF. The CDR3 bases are TGTGCCAGCAGCCCAGGGGGCGCGAACACCGGGGAGCTGTTTTTT.

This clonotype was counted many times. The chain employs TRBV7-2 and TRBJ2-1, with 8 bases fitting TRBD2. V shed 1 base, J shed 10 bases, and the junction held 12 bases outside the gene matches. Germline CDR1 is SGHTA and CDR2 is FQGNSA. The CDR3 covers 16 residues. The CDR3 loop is CASSLVSSGTHREQFF. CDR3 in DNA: TGTGCCAGCAGCTTAGTTAGTAGCGGGACCCATAGGGAGCAGTTCTTC.

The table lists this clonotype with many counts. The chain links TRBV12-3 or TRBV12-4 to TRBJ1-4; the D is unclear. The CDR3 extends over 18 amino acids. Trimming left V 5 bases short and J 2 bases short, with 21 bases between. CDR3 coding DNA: TGTGCCAGCAGTCGGCAAGGGCCAGGTTGGGCGACTAATGAAAAACTGTTTTTT. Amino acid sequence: CASSRQGPGWATNEKLFF.

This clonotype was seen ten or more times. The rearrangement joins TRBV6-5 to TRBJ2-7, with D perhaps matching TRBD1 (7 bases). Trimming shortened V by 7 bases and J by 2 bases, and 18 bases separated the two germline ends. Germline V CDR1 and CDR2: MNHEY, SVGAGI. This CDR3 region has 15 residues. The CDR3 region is CASTIGPGGTYEQYF. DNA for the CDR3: TGTGCCAGCACCATAGGGCCAGGGGGGACCTACGAGCAGTACTTC.

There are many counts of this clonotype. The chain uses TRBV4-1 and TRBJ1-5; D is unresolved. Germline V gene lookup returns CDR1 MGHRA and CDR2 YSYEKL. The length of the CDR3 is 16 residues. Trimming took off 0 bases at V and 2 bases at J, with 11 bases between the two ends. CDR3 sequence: CASSQETALRNQPQHF. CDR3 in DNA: TGCGCCAGCAGCCAAGAGACGGCTTTACGCAATCAGCCCCAGCATTTT.

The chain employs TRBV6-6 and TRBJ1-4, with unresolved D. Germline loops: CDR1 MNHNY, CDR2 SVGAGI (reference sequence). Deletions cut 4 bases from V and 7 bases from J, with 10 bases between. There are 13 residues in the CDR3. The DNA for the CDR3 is TGTGCCAGCAGTTGGGGTGGTAGTGAAAAACTGTTTTTT. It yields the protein CASSWGGSEKLFF.

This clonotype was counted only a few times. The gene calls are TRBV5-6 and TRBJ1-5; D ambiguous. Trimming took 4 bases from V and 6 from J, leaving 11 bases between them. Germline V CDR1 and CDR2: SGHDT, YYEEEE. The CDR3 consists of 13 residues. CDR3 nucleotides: TGTGCCAGCAGCGCGGCCAATGGTCAGCCCCAGCATTTT. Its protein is CASSAANGQPQHF.

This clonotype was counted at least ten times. The CDR3 protein is CASGRGNGRGNTIYF. CDR3 coding DNA: TGTGCCAGCGGCCGGGGGAACGGGCGCGGAAACACCATATATTTT. The V gene is TRBV7-9, the J gene TRBJ1-3, with D possibly being TRBD1 (5 bases). Germline V gene lookup returns CDR1 SEHNR and CDR2 FQNEAQ (reference sequence). The CDR3 has 15 amino acids. V lost 8 bases and J lost 4, with 18 bases in between.

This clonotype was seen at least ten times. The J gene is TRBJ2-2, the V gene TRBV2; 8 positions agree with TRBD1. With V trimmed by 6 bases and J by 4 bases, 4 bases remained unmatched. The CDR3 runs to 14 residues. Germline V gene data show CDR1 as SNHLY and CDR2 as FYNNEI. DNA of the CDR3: TGTGCCAGCAGGGAGACAGGGGCCACCGGGGAGCTGTTTTTT. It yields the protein CASRETGATGELFF.

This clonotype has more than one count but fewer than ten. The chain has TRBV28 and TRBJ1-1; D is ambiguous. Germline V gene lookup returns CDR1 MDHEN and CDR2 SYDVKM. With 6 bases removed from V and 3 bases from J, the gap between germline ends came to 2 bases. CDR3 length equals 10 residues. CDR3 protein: CASRDTEAFF. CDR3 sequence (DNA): TGTGCCAGCAGGGACACTGAAGCTTTCTTT.

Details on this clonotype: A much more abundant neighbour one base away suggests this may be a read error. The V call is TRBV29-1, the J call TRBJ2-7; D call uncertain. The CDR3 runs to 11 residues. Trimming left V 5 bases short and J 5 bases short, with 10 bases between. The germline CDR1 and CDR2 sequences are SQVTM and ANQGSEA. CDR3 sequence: CSVSTAHEQYF. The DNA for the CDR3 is TGCAGCGTTTCTACAGCCCACGAGCAGTACTTC.

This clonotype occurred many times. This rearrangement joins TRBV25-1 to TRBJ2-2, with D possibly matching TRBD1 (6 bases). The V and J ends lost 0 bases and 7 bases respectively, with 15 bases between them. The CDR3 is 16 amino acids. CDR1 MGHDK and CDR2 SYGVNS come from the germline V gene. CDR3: CASSEYRAGAGGELFF. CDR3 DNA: TGTGCCAGCAGTGAATATCGGGCAGGGGCCGGCGGGGAGCTGTTTTTT.

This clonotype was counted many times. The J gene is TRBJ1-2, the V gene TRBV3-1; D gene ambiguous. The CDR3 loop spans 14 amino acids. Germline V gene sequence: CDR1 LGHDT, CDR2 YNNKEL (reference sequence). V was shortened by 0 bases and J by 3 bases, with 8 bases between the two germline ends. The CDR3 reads CASSQDGRHYGYTF. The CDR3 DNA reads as TGTGCCAGCAGCCAAGATGGCAGGCACTATGGCTACACCTTC. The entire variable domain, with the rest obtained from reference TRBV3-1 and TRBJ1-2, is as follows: DTAVSQTPKYLVTQMGNDKSIKCEQNLGHDTMYWYKQDSKKFLKIMFSYNNKELIINETVPNRFSPKSPDKAHLNLHINSLELGDSAVYFCASSQDGRHYGYTFGSGTRLTVV.

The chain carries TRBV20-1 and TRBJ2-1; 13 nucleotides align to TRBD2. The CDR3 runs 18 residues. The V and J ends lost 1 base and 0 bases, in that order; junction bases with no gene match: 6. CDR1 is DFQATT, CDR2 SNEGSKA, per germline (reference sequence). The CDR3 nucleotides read TGCAGTGCTAGAGGACTAGCGGGAGGCCTAAGCTCCTACAATGAGCAGTTCTTC. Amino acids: CSARGLAGGLSSYNEQFF.

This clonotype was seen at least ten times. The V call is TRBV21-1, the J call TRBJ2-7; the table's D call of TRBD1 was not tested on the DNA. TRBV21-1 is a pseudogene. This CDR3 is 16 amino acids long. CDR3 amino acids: CASSGAESWAPYEQYF. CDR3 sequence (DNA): TGTGCCAGCAGCGGAGCGGAAAGCTGGGCGCCCTACGAGCAGTACTTC.

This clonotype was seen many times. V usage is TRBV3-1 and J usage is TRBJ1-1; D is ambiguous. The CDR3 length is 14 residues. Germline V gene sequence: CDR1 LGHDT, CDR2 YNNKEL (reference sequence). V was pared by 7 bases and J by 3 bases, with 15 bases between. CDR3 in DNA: TGTGCCAGCACAAATTCGCGAGGGTACACTGAAGCTTTCTTT. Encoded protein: CASTNSRGYTEAFF.

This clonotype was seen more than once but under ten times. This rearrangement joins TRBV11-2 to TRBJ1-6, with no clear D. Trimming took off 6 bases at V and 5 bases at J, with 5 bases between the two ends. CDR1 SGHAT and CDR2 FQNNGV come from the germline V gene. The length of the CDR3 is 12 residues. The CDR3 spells CASSFNNSPLHF. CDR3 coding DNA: TGTGCCAGCAGTTTCAATAATTCACCCCTCCACTTT.

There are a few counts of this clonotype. The CDR3 spells CASSPFAGTTDTQYF. Written as DNA, the CDR3 is TGCGCCAGCAGCCCCTTCGCGGGAACCACAGATACGCAGTATTTT. The chain is built from TRBV4-1 and TRBJ2-3; a weak D match, TRBD2 (6 bases). The CDR3 consists of 15 residues. Deletions cut 4 bases from V and 2 bases from J, with 13 bases between. Germline V gives CDR1 MGHRA, CDR2 YSYEKL.